This entry features one TCR beta chain sequence. The antigen is undetermined. It was with 60 Vbeta and 13 Jbeta primers that the PCR ran. Measured with immunoSEQ multiplex PCR; TCRdb has only the in-frame clones, and not every one. The sample table includes over 200,000 clones. This sample is drawn from a study of cytomegalovirus exposure and HLA in healthy donors. Per the germline V gene, CDR1 is WSHSY and CDR2 is SAAADI. The CDR3 runs 17 residues. V shed 5 bases, J shed 4 bases, and the junction held 16 bases outside the gene matches. Study results and limitations: Researchers reported in a later analysis that common viral pathogens appeared linked to several top clusters.

The sequence derives from a woman aged 25 to 39 in good health and CMV-seropositive. J is TRBJ1-2 and V is TRBV10-2, with 7 bases lining up with TRBD1. The specimen was PBMCs. The CDR3 reads CASSYPGQILRGYGYTF. The CDR3 DNA sequence: TGCGCCAGCAGTTATCCGGGACAGATTTTGCGGGGCTATGGCTACACCTTC.